This entry lists 18 T cell receptor beta chains sequenced from one sample in a study of blood T cell repertoires in COVID-19. Clones were read by immunoSEQ multiplex PCR, and TCRdb kept only the in-frame ones, dropping some. The table has about 280,000 clones, around 85% seen once. Sequencing input: PBMCs or T cells enriched from blood (not recorded which). These receptor sequences come from a woman between 50 and 59 years old who had recovered from COVID-19.

In its sample, this clone was seen once. The rearrangement joins TRBV30 to TRBJ2-5, with TRBD2 matching over 11 bases. CDR3 length: 17 amino acids. J gave up 4 bases and V 2 bases, and 12 bases lay outside the gene matches. CDR1 is GTSNPN, CDR2 SVGIG, per germline (reference sequence). CDR3 in amino acids: CAWSRLAGLIVGETQYF. CDR3 DNA: TGTGCCTGGAGTAGACTAGCGGGATTGATTGTCGGAGAGACCCAGTACTTC.

As concerns this clone: A much larger clone is a single base away; this may be a read error. The chain combines TRBV9 with TRBJ1-2; TRBD1 agrees at 8 bases. CDR1 and CDR2 from the germline V gene are SGDLS and YYNGEE. V trimming: 3 bases; J trimming: 3 bases; junction bases outside the gene matches: 4. This CDR3 spans 14 amino acids. CDR3 region: CASSAQTGDYGYTF. Written as DNA, the CDR3 is TGTGCCAGCAGCGCCCAGACAGGGGACTATGGCTACACCTTC.

The chain has TRBV6-1 and TRBJ2-1; 11 bases map to TRBD2. Germline V gives CDR1 MNHNS, CDR2 SASEGT. Trimming took 0 bases from V and 6 from J; bases not matched to a gene: 4. The CDR3 spans 16 residues. CDR3 sequence (DNA): TGTGCCAGCAGTGAAGCTCTAGCGGGGGGCTCCAATGAGCAGTTCTTC. Its translation: CASSEALAGGSNEQFF.

The chain links TRBV5-4 to TRBJ2-6, with 7 nucleotides matching TRBD2. Germline values: CDR1 SGHNT, CDR2 YYREEE (reference sequence). The ends lost 3 bases at V and 1 base at J; junction bases unmatched: 4. The CDR3 is 16 residues long. CDR3 sequence: CASSSSGGSGANVLTF. The CDR3 DNA reads TGTGCCAGCAGCTCTTCGGGGGGTTCTGGGGCCAACGTCCTGACTTTC.

The chain is built from TRBV2 and TRBJ1-1, with a weak D call TRBD1 (6 bases). This CDR3 is built from 16 residues. CDR1 and CDR2 (germline): SNHLY, FYNNEI. Trimming took 7 bases from V and 0 from J, leaving 18 bases between them. The chain's CDR3 is CASNGPRGRLNTEAFF. The CDR3 coding sequence is TGTGCCAGCAATGGGCCCAGGGGCAGGCTGAACACTGAAGCTTTCTTT. The variable domain in full, with the rest retrieved from reference TRBV2 and TRBJ1-1, is EPEVTQTPSHQVTQMGQEVILRCVPISNHLYFYWYRQILGQKVEFLVSFYNNEISEKSEIFDDQFSVERPDGSNFTLKIRSTKLEDSAMYFCASNGPRGRLNTEAFFGQGTRLTVV.

This clone was picked up one time. The chain links TRBV6-2 or TRBV6-3 to TRBJ1-3; 7 bases line up with TRBD1. Germline CDR1 and CDR2: MNHEY and SVGEGT. This CDR3 is 15 amino acids long. V dropped 2 bases and J dropped 3; count of bases not matched to a gene: 4. Here the CDR3 reads CASSYGGTVGNTIYF. CDR3 coding DNA: TGTGCCAGCAGTTACGGGGGGACAGTTGGAAACACCATATATTTT.

The chain couples TRBV5-1 to TRBJ2-6; D possibly corresponds to TRBD1 (5 bases). From germline, CDR1 is SGHRS and CDR2 YFSETQ. CDR3 length equals 18 residues. Trimming took off 2 bases at V and 0 bases at J, with 15 bases between the two ends. In DNA form, the CDR3 reads TGCGCCAGCAGCTTCGGGCAGGGCCCCCTCTCTGGGGCCAACGTCCTGACTTTC. This codes for CASSFGQGPLSGANVLTF.

At least ten counts were recorded for this clone. This sequence joins TRBV19 and TRBJ1-5, with D uncertain. Trimming took 5 bases from V and 0 from J, leaving 11 bases between them. Looked up from germline, CDR1 is LNHDA and CDR2 is SQIVND (reference sequence). This CDR3 comprises 15 residues. The CDR3 DNA reads TGTGCCAGTAGTTCCGGGTTTACTAGCAATCAGCCCCAGCATTTT. It specifies CASSSGFTSNQPQHF.

The chain is built from TRBV5-8 and TRBJ1-4; weak D call: TRBD1 (5 bases). CDR1 and CDR2 (germline): SGHTS, YDEGEE. The ends were cut back, 3 bases at V and 4 bases at J, with 16 bases in the middle. The CDR3 sequence is 16 residues long. Here the CDR3 reads CASSSRGSGLNEKLFF. Here the CDR3 DNA reads TGTGCCAGCAGCTCAAGAGGATCGGGACTTAATGAAAAACTGTTTTTT.

The genes are TRBV4-1 and TRBJ1-5; unclear D gene. CDR3 size: 14 residues. Trimming shortened V by 4 bases and J by 8 bases, and 15 bases separated the two germline ends. The germline gives CDR1 MGHRA, CDR2 YSYEKL. This chain's CDR3 is CASSPITRGEPQHF. DNA of the CDR3: TGCGCCAGCAGCCCAATCACCCGGGGTGAGCCCCAGCATTTT.

The V and J genes are TRBV13 and TRBJ1-1; maybe TRBD1 (6 bases). The germline V gene encodes CDR1 PRHDT and CDR2 FYEKMQ (reference sequence). V lost 6 bases and J 1 base, leaving 9 bases between the germline ends. This CDR3 is 13 amino acids long. CDR3 DNA sequence: TGTGCCAGCAGAGTGGGACAGAACACTGAAGCTTTCTTT. It yields the protein CASRVGQNTEAFF.

The V and J genes are TRBV4-1 and TRBJ1-6; TRBD1 is a possible D gene (5 bases). Germline CDR1 MGHRA, CDR2 YSYEKL. There are 17 residues in the CDR3. V was cut by 0 bases and J by 14 bases, with 23 bases left in between. CDR3 nucleotide sequence: TGCGCCAGCAGCCAAGATTTCGGGCTGGTTGGTCCGGGGGCCCTCCACTTT. Translating gives CASSQDFGLVGPGALHF.

This clone was counted at least ten times. The rearrangement links TRBV2 to TRBJ1-1; D not certain. V was cut by 2 bases and J by 10 bases, with 5 bases left in between. Germline CDR1 is SNHLY and CDR2 is FYNNEI. The CDR3 consists of 10 residues. The CDR3 bases are TGTGCCAGCAGTGAATCGGTAGCTTTCTTT. Translated: CASSESVAFF.

This clone was observed once. CDR3 amino acids: CASSVGDYITDTQYF. CDR3 DNA sequence: TGTGCCAGCAGCGTTGGTGACTACATCACAGATACGCAGTATTTT. This chain connects TRBV9 to TRBJ2-3, with a possible D match to TRBD2 (5 bases). Germline CDR1 reads SGDLS; CDR2 reads YYNGEE. The CDR3 sequence is 15 residues long. The germline V and J ends were trimmed by 2 bases and 2 bases, with 12 bases remaining between them.

This clone was seen many times. The genes are TRBV4-1 and TRBJ2-7, with D possibly being TRBD1 (6 bases). From germline, CDR1 is MGHRA and CDR2 YSYEKL. The CDR3 spans 16 residues. Deletions cut 4 bases from V and 2 bases from J, with 18 bases between. CDR3 coding DNA: TGCGCCAGCAGCCCAGTCCCCGTGGCAGGGGCCTACGAGCAGTACTTC. It translates to CASSPVPVAGAYEQYF.

Only a few counts were recorded for this clone. The chain combines TRBV6-4 with TRBJ2-1; TRBD1 agrees at 8 bases. CDR1 and CDR2 from the germline V gene are MRHNA and SNTAGT. The CDR3 length is 15 residues. V was clipped by 4 bases and J by 5 bases; unmatched bases: 7. The CDR3 region is CASSVDRVGNNEQFF. The DNA for the CDR3 is TGTGCCAGCAGTGTGGACAGGGTGGGTAACAATGAGCAGTTCTTC.

This sequence joins TRBV23-1 and TRBJ2-5, with 8 bases lining up with TRBD1. TRBV23-1 is given ORF status, its function remaining uncertain. CDR3 length: 17 residues. V dropped 4 bases and J dropped 5; count of bases not matched to a gene: 15. Here the CDR3 DNA reads TGCGCCAGCAGTCCACCCCGACAGGGGTTTGATGCGGAGACCCAGTACTTC. This sequence encodes CASSPPRQGFDAETQYF.

The gene calls are TRBV30 and TRBJ2-3; 9 positions agree with TRBD2. J gave up 5 bases and V 3 bases, and 6 bases lay outside the gene matches. The CDR3 length is 14 residues. Germline loops: CDR1 GTSNPN, CDR2 SVGIG (reference sequence). The CDR3 DNA is TGTGCCTGGAGAGAAGCGGGAGGTGGAGATACGCAGTATTTT. This translates into CAWREAGGGDTQYF.